This TCR beta chain stems from a study of regulatory T cells in long-lasting Graves disease. The CDR3 covers 15 residues. Trimming took off 8 bases at V and 0 bases at J, with 14 bases between the two ends. Indicated time point: persistent/refractory GD, antithyroid drugs over 5 years with positive TRAb. The authors made the TCR library using RNA they extracted from PBMCs. Points from the study as a whole: TRBV28, TRBJ1-2 and TRBJ2-5 were favored in persistent disease.

Arm-PCR with iRepertoire HTBI primers amplified the CDR3 regions for these TCR beta libraries. MiXCR was run by TCRdb on the multiplex PCR reads, yielding one entry per CDR3 protein. Of roughly 500,000 distinct CDR3 sequences in the sample, less than 25% were seen once. This clonotype was observed many times. Antigen unknown. The source is a female donor with Graves disease. J is TRBJ1-5 and V is TRBV6-7; D is unclear. TRBV6-7 is filed as an ORF, its function uncertain. The specimen comprised peripheral blood mononuclear cells (PBMCs), sampled when the disease was refractory, from a patient treated with antithyroid drugs. The CDR3 spells CASSVGRASNQPQHF. The CDR3 nucleotides are TGTGCCAGCTCGGTCGGACGAGCTAGCAATCAGCCCCAGCATTTT.